The rows below give T cell receptor beta chains drawn from one sample of a study of cytomegalovirus exposure and HLA in healthy donors. Produced via immunoSEQ multiplex PCR; TCRdb's table is partial and in-frame only. The sample comprises 150,000 to 200,000 clones, 70% to 80% of which are singletons, and about 2.5% rests with the top ten. Source material: PBMCs. The receptors here all came from a woman aged 50 to 60 in good health and CMV-seronegative. Each CDR3 is given with its conserved first and last residue. Fields, in order: CDR3 length, J gene, clone size, V gene, CDR3 protein. Size is omitted from some rows. Given values are once, few, many or a class for expanded clones.

>15|TRBJ2-2|once|TRBV29-1
CSAGTEFANTGELFF
>15|TRBJ2-2|NA|TRBV6-1
CASSAGTRITGELFF
>13|TRBJ1-4|NA|TRBV6-5
CASSEVADEKLFF
>13|TRBJ1-2|NA|TRBV28
CASNKQGAAGYTF
>14|TRBJ2-5|NA|TRBV27
CASSPWGGQETQYF
>16|TRBJ2-4|NA|TRBV7-2
CASSSTPGLAKNIQYF
>15|TRBJ1-4|once|TRBV7-6
CASSLNTATNEKLFF
>14|TRBJ2-7|NA|TRBV15
CATSRGTGNYEQYF
>14|TRBJ1-4|once|TRBV11-2
CASSRRRANEKLFF
>18|TRBJ2-7|once|TRBV4-3
CASSQDIRRGGASYEQYF
>15|TRBJ2-1|NA|TRBV10-1
CASSDSSGGHGEQFF
>15|TRBJ1-3|NA|TRBV11-2
CASSSMDIRGNTIYF
>16|TRBJ2-7|NA|TRBV9
CASSVDGGSILYEQYF
>12|TRBJ2-7|NA|TRBV5-1
CASSTEGHEQYF
>14|TRBJ2-5|few|TRBV6-5
CASSYSGFSETQYF
>15|TRBJ1-1|NA|TRBV5-1
CASSPAGVMNTEAFF
>14|TRBJ2-7|NA|TRBV2
CATTWASGSDEQYF
>13|TRBJ1-5|NA|TRBV2
CASHRDRGQPQHF
>15|TRBJ2-1|NA|TRBV28
CASIKAPPSYNEQFF
>14|TRBJ1-5|NA|TRBV10-2
CASSESRTGQPQHF
>15|TRBJ2-3|NA|TRBV5-1
CASSLLLVALDTQYF
>16|TRBJ2-3|NA|TRBV11-2
CASSWVAGGQSDTQYF
>17|TRBJ2-1|NA|TRBV7-2
CASSLIEREGSYNEQFF
>13|TRBJ1-6|NA|TRBV6-5
CASSRTWASPLHF
>17|TRBJ1-5|NA|TRBV28
CASSAPAWGGSNQPQHF
>15|TRBJ1-4|NA|TRBV7-9
CSSSLVGTDTRKLFF
>16|TRBJ2-6|NA|TRBV4-2
CASSQGEGSGANVLTF
>16|TRBJ2-3|NA|TRBV28
CASSLYTGGMADTQYF
>16|TRBJ2-5|NA|TRBV7-9
CSSSLSPGGYQETQYF
>17|TRBJ2-2|once|TRBV7-8
CASSRTSGGPGTGELFF
>12|TRBJ2-7|NA|TRBV5-5
CASSLAGHEQYF
>14|TRBJ2-7|NA|TRBV7-9
CASSQGLPYTEQYF
>15|TRBJ2-7|once|TRBV28
CASSQTGSSSYEQYF
>16|TRBJ2-1|NA|TRBV28
CASSLGGAAGYNEQFF
>17|TRBJ1-2|NA|TRBV19
CASSTKWTSTRGYGYTF
>16|TRBJ2-1|NA|TRBV7-3
CASSSTSSARHNEQFF
>13|TRBJ2-7|few|TRBV28
CASSLGGGYEQYF
>19|TRBJ2-7|NA|TRBV7-2
CASSRTGTSGMKGSYEQYF
>14|TRBJ2-7|medium-sized|TRBV9
CASSAGSGSYEQYF
>14|TRBJ1-4|NA|TRBV6-1
CASRVTATNEKLFF
>16|TRBJ1-5|NA|TRBV7-2
CASSLGGTHGNQPQHF
>15|TRBJ1-1|NA|TRBV6-5
CASSPYPTANTEAFF
>15|TRBJ1-2|few|TRBV19
CASTGDRFFDYGYTF
>16|TRBJ2-7|NA|TRBV2
CASTSVFGTPTYEQYF
>11|TRBJ2-7|NA|TRBV6-6
CASMGGYEQYF
>15|TRBJ1-3|NA|TRBV11-3
CASSLEAGSGNTIYF
>16|TRBJ1-1|once|TRBV7-2
CASSGPRVGMNTEAFF